These T cell receptor beta chains were read from a single sample in a study of cytomegalovirus exposure and HLA in healthy donors. Only in-frame clones appear in the TCRdb table, and some are missing; sequencing was by immunoSEQ multiplex PCR. The sample has about 140,000 clones, 70% to 75% seen once; the top ten hold about 15%. Material: PBMCs. The source is a human donor in good health. Each CDR3 is given with its conserved first and last residue. The D gene is left open where the match is weak. Clone size is stated in some rows and not others, as once, few, many or a class when expanded.

V gene: TRBV7-9; clone size: -; D gene: -; J gene: TRBJ2-2; CDR3 DNA: TGTGCCAGCAGCTTAACTCTAGACACCGGGGAGCTGTTTTTT; CDR3 protein: CASSLTLDTGELFF
V gene: TRBV5-1; clone size: -; D gene: -; J gene: TRBJ2-7; CDR3 DNA: TGCGCCAGCCATGCGGGACAGACCTACGAGCAGTACTTC; CDR3 protein: CASHAGQTYEQYF
V gene: TRBV2; clone size: -; D gene: -; J gene: TRBJ2-1; CDR3 DNA: TGTGCCAGCAGTGAAGAAAGGGGTAATGAGCAGTTCTTC; CDR3 protein: CASSEERGNEQFF
V gene: TRBV18; clone size: -; D gene: TRBD2; J gene: TRBJ2-1; CDR3 DNA: TGTGCCAGCTCACCACCGGGGGGGTCCTACAATGAGCAGTTCTTC; CDR3 protein: CASSPPGGSYNEQFF
V gene: TRBV15; clone size: -; D gene: -; J gene: TRBJ2-3; CDR3 DNA: TGTGCCACCAGCAGAGATCCACAGGATACGCAGTATTTT; CDR3 protein: CATSRDPQDTQYF
V gene: TRBV30; clone size: -; D gene: TRBD1; J gene: TRBJ2-7; CDR3 DNA: TGTGCCTGGAGCGCGACAGGGTTATCCTACGAGCAGTACTTC; CDR3 protein: CAWSATGLSYEQYF
V gene: TRBV12-5; clone size: -; D gene: -; J gene: TRBJ1-4; CDR3 DNA: TGTGCTAGTGGTTTGTCCGCTACGGGGGAAAAACTGTTTTTT; CDR3 protein: CASGLSATGEKLFF
V gene: TRBV9; clone size: -; D gene: TRBD2; J gene: TRBJ2-7; CDR3 DNA: TGTGCCAGCAGTGGGACTAGCGGTTCCTACGAGCAGTACTTC; CDR3 protein: CASSGTSGSYEQYF
V gene: TRBV9; clone size: -; D gene: -; J gene: TRBJ1-5; CDR3 DNA: TGTGCCAGCAGCCCCTCCAGTCCGGACACCAATCAGCCCCAGCATTTT; CDR3 protein: CASSPSSPDTNQPQHF
V gene: TRBV5-1; clone size: once; D gene: -; J gene: TRBJ1-1; CDR3 DNA: TGCGCCAGCAGCTCCAAACGTGACAGGAACACTGAAGCTTTCTTT; CDR3 protein: CASSSKRDRNTEAFF
V gene: TRBV13; clone size: -; D gene: TRBD1; J gene: TRBJ2-7; CDR3 DNA: TGTGCCAGCACACACGGACAGGGCGACTACGAGCAGTACTTC; CDR3 protein: CASTHGQGDYEQYF
V gene: TRBV7-3; clone size: -; D gene: TRBD1; J gene: TRBJ1-6; CDR3 DNA: TGTGCCAGCAGCTCGGGACAGTTTTCACCCCTCCACTTT; CDR3 protein: CASSSGQFSPLHF
V gene: TRBV7-9; clone size: -; D gene: -; J gene: TRBJ1-1; CDR3 DNA: TGTGCCAGCAGCCCTACTAACCGGGGACACACCTCGAACACTGAAGCTTTCTTT; CDR3 protein: CASSPTNRGHTSNTEAFF
V gene: TRBV28; clone size: -; D gene: -; J gene: TRBJ2-4; CDR3 DNA: TGTGCCAGCAACCAACGGGGGAACAAAAACATTCAGTACTTC; CDR3 protein: CASNQRGNKNIQYF
V gene: TRBV14; clone size: -; D gene: -; J gene: TRBJ2-1; CDR3 DNA: TGTGCCAGCAGCCAAAGTAGTGCGGACAATGAGCAGTTCTTC; CDR3 protein: CASSQSSADNEQFF
V gene: TRBV27; clone size: -; D gene: -; J gene: TRBJ2-7; CDR3 DNA: TGTGCCAGCAGTTTATCCAGGGCGGTTTTCTCCGAGCAGTACTTC; CDR3 protein: CASSLSRAVFSEQYF
V gene: TRBV5-1; clone size: once; D gene: TRBD1; J gene: TRBJ1-4; CDR3 DNA: TGCGCCAGCAGCCCCGGACAGGGTCTGATCGAAAAACTGTTTTTT; CDR3 protein: CASSPGQGLIEKLFF
V gene: TRBV29-1; clone size: -; D gene: -; J gene: TRBJ1-4; CDR3 DNA: TGCAGCGTTGAAATACAATCAACTAATGAAAAACTGCTTTTT; CDR3 protein: CSVEIQSTNEKLLF
V gene: TRBV7-9; clone size: few; D gene: TRBD1; J gene: TRBJ1-1; CDR3 DNA: TGTGCCAGCTCGACCGGGACAGACGCTTTCTTT; CDR3 protein: CASSTGTDAFF
V gene: TRBV11-2; clone size: -; D gene: -; J gene: TRBJ1-1; CDR3 DNA: TGTGCCAGCAGCTTACGTATAGTGAACACTGAAGCTTTCTTT; CDR3 protein: CASSLRIVNTEAFF
V gene: TRBV5-1; clone size: -; D gene: TRBD2; J gene: TRBJ2-1; CDR3 DNA: TGCGCCAGCGAACAGGGGACTAGCAGATACAATGAGCAGTTCTTC; CDR3 protein: CASEQGTSRYNEQFF
V gene: TRBV4-1; clone size: -; D gene: -; J gene: TRBJ1-3; CDR3 DNA: TGCGCCAGCAGCCTGGGCCTATCGGCTGGAAACACCATATATTTT; CDR3 protein: CASSLGLSAGNTIYF
V gene: TRBV19; clone size: -; D gene: TRBD1; J gene: TRBJ1-5; CDR3 DNA: TGTGCCAGTTCCCACGACAGGGTGTTTCAACAGCCCCAGCATTTT; CDR3 protein: CASSHDRVFQQPQHF
V gene: TRBV6-5; clone size: few; D gene: -; J gene: TRBJ1-5; CDR3 DNA: TGTGCCAGCACCCGGGGTATTGGTCAGCCCCAGCATTTT; CDR3 protein: CASTRGIGQPQHF
V gene: TRBV27; clone size: -; D gene: -; J gene: TRBJ1-2; CDR3 DNA: TGTGCCAGCAGTCAGGGAAATCGTGGCTACACCTTC; CDR3 protein: CASSQGNRGYTF
V gene: TRBV27; clone size: -; D gene: TRBD2; J gene: TRBJ2-1; CDR3 DNA: TGTGCCAGCAGTCCTCGGACTAGCCAAGGCTACAATGAGCAGTTCTTC; CDR3 protein: CASSPRTSQGYNEQFF
V gene: TRBV7-9; clone size: -; D gene: -; J gene: TRBJ2-7; CDR3 DNA: TGTGCCAGCAGACGAGGACAGAGCTACGAGCAGTACTTC; CDR3 protein: CASRRGQSYEQYF
V gene: TRBV5-1; clone size: -; D gene: TRBD1; J gene: TRBJ1-2; CDR3 DNA: TGCGCCAGCAGCCCCACAGGGGGCAGAGAACGTGGCTACACCTTC; CDR3 protein: CASSPTGGRERGYTF
V gene: TRBV6-1; clone size: -; D gene: TRBD1; J gene: TRBJ1-2; CDR3 DNA: TGTGCCAGCAGTCCTGACAGGGATTATGGCTACACCTTC; CDR3 protein: CASSPDRDYGYTF
V gene: TRBV12-5; clone size: -; D gene: -; J gene: TRBJ1-2; CDR3 DNA: TGTGCTAGTGGACCGGGAGCCCAGGGTTATGGCTACACCTTC; CDR3 protein: CASGPGAQGYGYTF
V gene: TRBV5-6; clone size: once; D gene: -; J gene: TRBJ2-7; CDR3 DNA: TGTGCCAGCAGCTTGGTAGATCTCCTCTCCTACGAGCAGTACTTC; CDR3 protein: CASSLVDLLSYEQYF
V gene: TRBV2; clone size: -; D gene: -; J gene: TRBJ2-3; CDR3 DNA: TGTGCCAGCAGTGAGGGGAGGTATACGCAGTATTTT; CDR3 protein: CASSEGRYTQYF
V gene: TRBV5-6; clone size: -; D gene: -; J gene: TRBJ1-1; CDR3 DNA: TGTGCCAGCAGCCTAGGCACGGGGGTCCTCACTGAAGCTTTCTTT; CDR3 protein: CASSLGTGVLTEAFF
V gene: TRBV2; clone size: -; D gene: -; J gene: TRBJ1-2; CDR3 DNA: TGTGCCAGCAGCGACTCCTATGGCTACACCTTC; CDR3 protein: CASSDSYGYTF
V gene: TRBV29-1; clone size: -; D gene: -; J gene: TRBJ2-2; CDR3 DNA: TGCAGCGTTGTTGGCCAAACCGGGGAGCTGTTTTTT; CDR3 protein: CSVVGQTGELFF
V gene: TRBV9; clone size: -; D gene: -; J gene: TRBJ2-3; CDR3 DNA: TGTGCCAGCAGCGCCCGAGATACAGATACGCAGTATTTT; CDR3 protein: CASSARDTDTQYF